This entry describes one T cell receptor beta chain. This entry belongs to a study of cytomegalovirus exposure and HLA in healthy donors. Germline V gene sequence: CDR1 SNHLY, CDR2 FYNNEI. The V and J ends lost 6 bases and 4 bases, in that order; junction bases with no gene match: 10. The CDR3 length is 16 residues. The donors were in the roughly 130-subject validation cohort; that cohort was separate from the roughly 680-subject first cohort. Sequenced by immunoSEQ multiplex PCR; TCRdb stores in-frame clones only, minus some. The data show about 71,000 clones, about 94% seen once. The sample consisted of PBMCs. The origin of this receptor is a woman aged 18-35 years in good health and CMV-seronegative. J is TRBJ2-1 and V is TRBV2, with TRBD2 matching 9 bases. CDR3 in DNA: TGTGCCAGCAGGGGAACCAGACTAGCGGCGTACAATGAGCAGTTCTTC. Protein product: CASRGTRLAAYNEQFF.